This T cell receptor (beta chain) was obtained from a study of blood T cell repertoires in COVID-19. Germline V gives CDR1 SQVTM, CDR2 ANQGSEA. The CDR3 runs to 13 residues. V was pared by 6 bases and J by 6 bases, with 7 bases of the junction left unmatched. Clinical history as reported by participants underpinned cohort assignment. Each exposed participant met a COVID-19 case in the 2 weeks preceding study entry. Data came from immunoSEQ multiplex PCR; TCRdb stores just in-frame clones and leaves some out. Of fewer than 250,000 clones in the sample, around four fifths were seen once. The chain combines TRBV29-1 with TRBJ2-4; 8 bases are a match to TRBD1. What was sequenced was PBMCs or T cells enriched from blood (not recorded which). The sequence came from a woman aged 40 to 50 who had been exposed to COVID-19. CDR3 in amino acids: CSVQPTGGNIQYF. The CDR3, as DNA: TGCAGCGTCCAGCCCACAGGGGGAAACATTCAGTACTTC.